Below are 2 T cell receptor beta chains sequenced from a single sample in a study of CD8 T cells in Susac syndrome. The RNA input was roughly 0.45 to 1 ug, and it was reverse transcribed with random hexamers. TCRdb re-derived calls from the immunoSEQ multiplex PCR reads in MiXCR, one entry per CDR3 protein. The data contain some 180,000 distinct CDR3 sequences, approximately 94% of them singletons. Sequenced material: CD4+ T cells from PBMCs. These receptors came from a human donor in good health.

J is TRBJ1-1 and V is TRBV30, with TRBD1 matching 7 bases. J lost 2 bases, V lost 0 bases, and 6 bases had no gene match. The CDR3 sequence is 15 residues long. CDR1 GTSNPN and CDR2 SVGIG come from the germline V gene (reference sequence). The CDR3 here is CAWSVRRGVNTEAFF. DNA for the CDR3: TGTGCCTGGAGTGTACGCAGGGGGGTTAACACTGAAGCTTTCTTT.

This chain uses TRBV10-3 with TRBJ1-3, with TRBD1 as a possible D gene (5 bases). In germline, CDR1 is ENHRY, CDR2 SYGVKD. V was pared by 3 bases and J by 1 base, with 10 bases between. The CDR3 is 15 amino acids. For the CDR3, the DNA is TGTGCCATCAGTGACCCGACAGTTTCTGGAAACACCATATATTTT. The encoded protein is CAISDPTVSGNTIYF.